The 21 T cell receptor beta chains below were found in one sample sequenced in a study of T-cell reconstitution after alpha-beta-depleted transplantation in children. Preparation of the TCRbeta library used unique molecular identifiers. TCRdb re-derived calls from the PCR reads in MiXCR, one entry per CDR3 protein. In the table there are approximately 980,000 distinct CDR3 sequences, around 30% of which are singletons. Sequencing was performed on PBMCs, mostly from graft donor cells, taken 360 days after TCRalphabeta/CD19-depleted stem cell transplant. The receptors here all came from a boy under two years old who had a stem cell transplant for SCID, so the T cells may come from the graft donor.

This clonotype was detected a few times. The gene calls are TRBV13 and TRBJ2-7; the match to TRBD2 covers 13 bases. The length of the CDR3 is 18 residues. Trimming cost V 1 base and J 3 bases; bases outside gene matches: 9. Germline CDR1 and CDR2: PRHDT and FYEKMQ (reference sequence). CDR3 protein: CASSLAPAGLAGYYEQYF. The CDR3 DNA sequence: TGTGCCAGCAGCTTAGCCCCGGCGGGACTAGCGGGGTACTACGAGCAGTACTTC.

The chain uses TRBV4-3 and TRBJ2-3; TRBD2 aligns across 9 bases. V lost 1 base and J lost 6; bases outside the gene matches: 5. CDR1 and CDR2 from the germline V gene are LGHNA and YSLEER. The CDR3 consists of 15 residues. The CDR3 DNA reads TGCGCCAGCAGCCAAGGCGCAGCGGGGGGCGATACGCAGTATTTT. As protein: CASSQGAAGGDTQYF.

This clonotype was observed a few times. The chain combines TRBV5-1 with TRBJ2-7, with 8 bases that match TRBD1. There are 15 residues in the CDR3. The junction had 6 bases not matched to a gene; V was cut back by 2 bases and J by 2 bases. Germline loops: CDR1 SGHRS, CDR2 YFSETQ. This chain's CDR3 is CASSLRTGNPYEQYF. Here the CDR3 DNA reads TGCGCCAGCAGCTTAAGGACAGGGAACCCCTACGAGCAGTACTTC.

A remark on this clonotype: The CDR3 ends on some other residue instead of the conserved phenylalanine or tryptophan, so this is likely a read error. The chain combines TRBV28 with TRBJ1-2; D is unresolved. The CDR3 totals 14 residues. V lost 5 bases and J 2 bases, leaving 12 bases between the germline ends. In germline, CDR1 is MDHEN, CDR2 SYDVKM. Written as DNA, the CDR3 is TGTGCCAGCAGTGCCTTGAAGGGAAACTATGGCTACACCTGC. Encoded protein: CASSALKGNYGYTC.

The chain recombines TRBV9 with TRBJ2-7; 10 bases map to TRBD2. CDR3 length: 16 amino acids. Germline-derived CDR1 and CDR2 are SGDLS and YYNGEE. With V trimmed by 0 bases and J by 0 bases, 3 bases remained unmatched. CDR3 sequence: CASSVDSGGTSYEQYF. The CDR3 DNA reads as TGTGCCAGCAGCGTAGATAGCGGGGGGACCTCCTACGAGCAGTACTTC.

This clonotype has only a few counts. V is TRBV7-9 and J is TRBJ2-1; 7 bases agree with TRBD1. This CDR3 region has 15 residues. V was pared by 7 bases and J by 8 bases, with 14 bases of the junction left unmatched. Per germline, CDR1 SEHNR and CDR2 FQNEAQ (reference sequence). The CDR3 DNA follows: TGTGCCAGCAACCTTGATCGCCACAGGGGCGATGAGCAGTTCTTC. This codes for CASNLDRHRGDEQFF.

This clonotype was counted between two and nine times. The chain uses TRBV5-1 and TRBJ2-5, with 9 bases matching TRBD1. CDR1 and CDR2 (germline): SGHRS, YFSETQ. CDR3 length: 14 residues. J lost 5 bases, V lost 4 bases, and 6 bases had no gene match. This chain's CDR3 is CASSKDRGRETQYF. The CDR3 nucleotides are TGCGCCAGCAGCAAGGACAGGGGCAGGGAGACCCAGTACTTC.

The rearrangement joins TRBV29-1 to TRBJ2-5; tentatively, D is TRBD1 (6 bases). Per the germline V gene, CDR1 is SQVTM and CDR2 is ANQGSEA. V gave up 6 bases and J gave up 2 bases, with 19 bases separating them. The CDR3 loop spans 15 amino acids. The CDR3 DNA is TGCAGCGTCGTACCCCAGACAGGTCTTCAAGAGACCCAGTACTTC. Translating gives CSVVPQTGLQETQYF. Variable domain in full (rest from reference TRBV29-1 and TRBJ2-5): SAVISQKPSRDICQRGTSLTIQCQVDSQVTMMFWYRQQPGQSLTLIATANQGSEATYESGFVIDKFPISRPNLTFSTLTVSNMSPEDSSIYLCSVVPQTGLQETQYFGPGTRLLVL.

This clonotype was detected only a few times. This chain connects TRBV20-1 to TRBJ2-3; 8 bases map to TRBD2. After removal of 3 bases from V and 6 bases from J, the junction contained 5 bases not matched to a gene. Germline CDR1 reads DFQATT; CDR2 reads SNEGSKA (reference sequence). The CDR3 has 13 amino acids. Written as DNA, the CDR3 is TGCAGTGCTAGCGGGGGGGCCGAGGATACGCAGTATTTT. Translating gives CSASGGAEDTQYF.

This clonotype occurred many times. The chain couples TRBV28 to TRBJ2-3; the D gene is possibly TRBD1 (6 bases). V dropped 3 bases and J dropped 4 bases, with 23 bases sitting between them. Per germline, CDR1 MDHEN and CDR2 SYDVKM. This CDR3 is 18 amino acids long. The CDR3 loop reads CASSFLRGRNRDPDTQYF. The CDR3 coding sequence is TGTGCCAGCAGTTTTTTGCGAGGCCGGAACAGGGACCCAGATACGCAGTATTTT.

CDR3 coding DNA: TGCAGCGTTCTGGCAGGGAACTCTGGAAACACCATATATTTT. Translated: CSVLAGNSGNTIYF. V and J are TRBV29-1 and TRBJ1-3; a possible D gene is TRBD1 (5 bases). The germline gives CDR1 SQVTM, CDR2 ANQGSEA. CDR3 length: 14 residues. Trimming took 5 bases from V and 0 from J, leaving 11 bases between them.

This chain links TRBV5-1 with TRBJ2-7, with TRBD1 identical over 11 bases. CDR1 SGHRS and CDR2 YFSETQ come from the germline V gene. The CDR3 is 18 residues long. V shed 1 base, J shed 0 bases, and the junction held 9 bases outside the gene matches. CDR3 in amino acids: CASSLLPGQGGRSYEQYF. CDR3 sequence (DNA): TGCGCCAGCAGCTTGCTACCGGGACAGGGGGGACGCTCCTACGAGCAGTACTTC.

The chain joins TRBV20-1 to TRBJ1-2; D perhaps matches TRBD1 (6 bases). Germline lookup yields CDR1 DFQATT and CDR2 SNEGSKA (reference sequence). V lost 6 bases, J lost 4 bases, and 18 bases lay in between. This CDR3 is built from 14 residues. The DNA of the CDR3 is TGCAGTGCCGACCCGACAGGACGAGTCTATGGCTACACCTTC. The encoded protein is CSADPTGRVYGYTF.

The chain recombines TRBV7-9 with TRBJ2-5, with D possibly being TRBD1 (6 bases). V lost 5 bases and J 4 bases, leaving 20 bases between the germline ends. Per germline, CDR1 SEHNR and CDR2 FQNEAQ (reference sequence). This CDR3 spans 16 amino acids. CDR3 loop: CASSRGSEKGGETQYF. CDR3 sequence (DNA): TGTGCCAGCAGCCGCGGGTCCGAAAAAGGGGGAGAGACCCAGTACTTC.

This clonotype was seen more than once but under ten times. This chain uses TRBV28 with TRBJ2-1, with D perhaps TRBD1 (6 bases). V gave up 10 bases and J gave up 7 bases, with 17 bases separating them. The CDR3 spans 13 residues. Germline V gives CDR1 MDHEN, CDR2 SYDVKM. In nucleotides, the CDR3 is TGTGCCATTACCCAAGACAGGCCGAATGAGCAGTTCTTC. Translation: CAITQDRPNEQFF.

The table lists this clonotype with a few counts. V gene TRBV7-8 combines with J gene TRBJ2-2; the match to TRBD2 covers 11 bases. V trimming: 6 bases; J trimming: 4 bases; junction bases outside the gene matches: 4. Germline V CDR1 and CDR2: SGHVS, FQNEAQ. The CDR3 has 15 residues. CDR3 in amino acids: CASRIAGGGTGELFF. Here the CDR3 DNA reads TGTGCCAGCAGGATAGCGGGGGGGGGCACCGGGGAGCTGTTTTTT.

This clonotype was detected a few times. The V gene is TRBV12-3 or TRBV12-4, the J gene TRBJ2-1; 10 positions match TRBD2. The CDR3 is made up of 17 amino acids. V trimming: 4 bases; J trimming: 4 bases; junction bases outside the gene matches: 10. In DNA form, the CDR3 reads TGTGCCAGCAGTTCCTATAGCGGGGGGCCCCGTTACAATGAGCAGTTCTTC. It translates to CASSSYSGGPRYNEQFF.

CDR3 bases: TGCGCCAGCAGCTTCCCATCAGGTGGGCGCAATGAGCAGTTCTTC. Amino acids: CASSFPSGGRNEQFF. The genes are TRBV5-1 and TRBJ2-1; D unresolved. CDR3 length: 15 amino acids. Trimming removed 2 bases from V and 6 bases from J, with 15 bases in between. In germline, CDR1 is SGHRS, CDR2 YFSETQ.

The genes are TRBV29-1 and TRBJ2-5; 10 bases align to TRBD1. The CDR3 runs 16 residues. CDR1 is SQVTM, CDR2 ANQGSEA, per germline. V was pared by 5 bases and J by 1 base, with 10 bases of the junction left unmatched. The CDR3 protein is CSVLRRQGAFQETQYF. Written as DNA, the CDR3 is TGCAGCGTTCTGAGACGACAGGGGGCTTTCCAAGAGACCCAGTACTTC.

V is TRBV4-1 and J is TRBJ2-5; D may correspond to TRBD1 or TRBD2 (6 bases each). V was cut by 1 base and J by 0 bases, with 18 bases left in between. Germline loops: CDR1 MGHRA, CDR2 YSYEKL. This CDR3 comprises 18 residues. The CDR3 DNA reads as TGCGCCAGCAGCCAAGCCCAACGGGGGCCAGCGTACCAAGAGACCCAGTACTTC. It is translated as CASSQAQRGPAYQETQYF.

The chain carries TRBV12-3 or TRBV12-4 and TRBJ2-3, with D maybe TRBD1 (6 bases). This CDR3 has 15 residues. Trimming stripped 7 bases from V and 0 bases from J, with 14 bases between. CDR3 loop: CASNPGVSSTDTQYF. The CDR3 nucleotides read TGTGCCAGCAATCCAGGGGTTTCCAGCACAGATACGCAGTATTTT.